This TCR beta chain was identified in a study of cytotoxic CD8 clonotypes in ibrutinib-treated CLL. Findings and limits, study-wide: Investigators sampled sustained-remission and progressing patients at differing times. Patients showed higher baseline clonality than age-matched healthy donors, and it tracked circulating CD8+ T-cell counts.

The targeted sequencing depth was 1 in 200,000 to 1 in 1 million T cells. Data came from immunoSEQ multiplex PCR; TCRdb stores just in-frame clones and leaves some out. The sample yields 110,000 to 150,000 clones, around three quarters seen once. Cryopreserved PBMCs were the source of around 2 micrograms of genomic DNA, which went to TCR beta libraries. As regards this clone: No antigen is known for it.

CDR3 length equals 19 residues. Trimming at V came to 0 bases and at J to 0 bases, leaving 3 bases not matched to a gene. CDR1 SGDLS and CDR2 YYNGEE come from the germline V gene. The V call is TRBV9, the J call TRBJ2-1; 16 nucleotides agree with TRBD2. Sequences were derived from PBMCs, sampled after 12 months of ibrutinib treatment. The clonotype comes from a human donor with chronic lymphocytic leukemia. Here the CDR3 DNA reads TGTGCCAGCAGCGTAGAGGGGACTAGCGGGAGGGCCTCCTACAATGAGCAGTTCTTC. Protein: CASSVEGTSGRASYNEQFF.